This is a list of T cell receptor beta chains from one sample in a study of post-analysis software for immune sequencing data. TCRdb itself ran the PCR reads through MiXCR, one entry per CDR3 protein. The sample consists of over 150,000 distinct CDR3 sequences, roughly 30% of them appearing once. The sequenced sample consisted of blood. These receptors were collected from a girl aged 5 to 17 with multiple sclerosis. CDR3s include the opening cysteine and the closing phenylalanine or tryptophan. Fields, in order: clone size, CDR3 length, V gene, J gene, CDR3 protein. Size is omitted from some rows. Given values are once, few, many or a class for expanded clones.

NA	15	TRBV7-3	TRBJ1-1	CASSLNPQAGTEAFF
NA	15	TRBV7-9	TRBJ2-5	CAGSLEWDPQETQYF
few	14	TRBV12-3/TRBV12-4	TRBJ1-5	CASSLSGGDEPQHF
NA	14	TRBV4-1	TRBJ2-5	CASSQGQSLETQYF
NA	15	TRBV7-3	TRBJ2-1	CASSLATASYNEQFF
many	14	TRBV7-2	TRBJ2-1	CASSQQTTSGEQFF
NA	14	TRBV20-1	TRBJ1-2	CSARDFGNGYGYTF
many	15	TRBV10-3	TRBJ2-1	CAISGGSRSYNEQFF
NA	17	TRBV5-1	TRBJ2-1	CASSLNPTSYSYNEQFF
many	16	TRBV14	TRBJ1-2	CASSRSMGAPNYGYTF
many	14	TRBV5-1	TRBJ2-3	CASSLMVTADTQYF
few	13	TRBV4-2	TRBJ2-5	CASSQAQGAEVYF
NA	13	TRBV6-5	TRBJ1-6	CASTIGEKGALHF
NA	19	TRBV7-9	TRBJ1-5	CASSLVWDRGQTSNQPQHF
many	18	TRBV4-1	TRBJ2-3	CASSQAPGTSGPTDTQYF
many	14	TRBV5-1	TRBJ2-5	CASTLGRGEETQYF
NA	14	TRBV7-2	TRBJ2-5	CAIHQGGNQETQYF
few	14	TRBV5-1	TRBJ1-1	CASRTGGSSTEAFF
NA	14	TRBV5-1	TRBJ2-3	CASSPGLAGDTQYF
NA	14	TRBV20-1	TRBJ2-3	CSAILAGVSDTQYF
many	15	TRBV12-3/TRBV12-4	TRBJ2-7	CASSYRDRGSYEQYF
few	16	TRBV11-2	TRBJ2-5	CASRRPARRAGETQYF
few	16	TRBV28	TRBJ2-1	CASSPRTSGRYNEQFF
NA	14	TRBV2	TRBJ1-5	CASRADREGQPQHF
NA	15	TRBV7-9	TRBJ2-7	CASSLDATQVRQQYF
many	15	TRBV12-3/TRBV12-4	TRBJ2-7	CASSLGLAGISEQYF
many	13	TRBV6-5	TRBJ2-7	CASSRDRGREQYF
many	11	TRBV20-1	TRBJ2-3	CSARATLGQYF
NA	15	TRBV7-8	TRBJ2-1	CASSLGQMSLNEQFF
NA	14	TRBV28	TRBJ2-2	CASSLSHRSGELFF
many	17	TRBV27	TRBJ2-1	CASRPPYRTSGKHEQFF
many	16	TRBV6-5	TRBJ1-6	CASSPGVNWGNSPLHF
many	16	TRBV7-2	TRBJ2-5	CASSFGLAGYKETQYF
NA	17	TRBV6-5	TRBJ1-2	CASSFLQVEGWSVGYTF
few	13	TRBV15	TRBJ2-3	CATSRDVSDTQYF
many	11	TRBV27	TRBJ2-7	CASKIGIEQYF
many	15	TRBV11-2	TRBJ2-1	CASRPLWVPYNEQFF
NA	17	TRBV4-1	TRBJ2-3	CASSQGMRGGSTDTQYF
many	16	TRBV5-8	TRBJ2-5	CASSLGGSGRSETQYF
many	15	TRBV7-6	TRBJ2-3	CASSLRESSTDTQYF
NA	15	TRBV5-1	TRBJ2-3	CASSLDAGGPDTQYF
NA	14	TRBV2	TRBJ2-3	CASSVGQGGDTQYF
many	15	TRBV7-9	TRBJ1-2	CASSFPGEMVDGYTF
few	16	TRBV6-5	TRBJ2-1	CASKREAGGSYNEQFF
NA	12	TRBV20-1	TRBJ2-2	CSANRDIGELFF
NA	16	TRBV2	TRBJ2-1	CASSFLPMLEVGTQFF
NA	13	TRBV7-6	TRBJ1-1	CASSLAAPTEAFF
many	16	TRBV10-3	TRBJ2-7	CAIRKRTGTAAYEQYF
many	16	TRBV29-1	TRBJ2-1	CSGGVEGPGLGNEQFF
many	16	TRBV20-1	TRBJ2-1	CSARTRDSPPYNEQFF
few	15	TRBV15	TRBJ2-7	CATSRYRGAGYEQYF
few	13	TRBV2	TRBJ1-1	CASSVSGDTEAFF